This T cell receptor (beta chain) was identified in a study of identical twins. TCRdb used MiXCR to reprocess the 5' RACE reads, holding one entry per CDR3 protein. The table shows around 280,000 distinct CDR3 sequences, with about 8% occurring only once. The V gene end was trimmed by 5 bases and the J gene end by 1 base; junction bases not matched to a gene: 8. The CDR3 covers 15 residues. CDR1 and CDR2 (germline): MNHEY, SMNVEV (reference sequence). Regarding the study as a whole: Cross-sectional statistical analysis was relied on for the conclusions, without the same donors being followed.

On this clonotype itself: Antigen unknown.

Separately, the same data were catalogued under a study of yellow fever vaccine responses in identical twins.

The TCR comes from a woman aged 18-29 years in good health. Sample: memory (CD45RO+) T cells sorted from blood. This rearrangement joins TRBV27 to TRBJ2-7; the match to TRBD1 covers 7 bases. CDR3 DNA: TGTGCCAGCAGTAAAACAGGACAGGCTTCCTACGAGCAGTACTTC. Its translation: CASSKTGQASYEQYF.